This T cell receptor beta chain was sequenced during a study of blood T cell repertoires in COVID-19. Study in general: Material from acute and convalescent COVID-19 was sourced from the United States, Italy and Spain. PBMCs, B-cell-depleted T cells, or T cells provided the cDNA or gDNA that made up the material.

With V trimmed by 0 bases and J by 5 bases, 6 bases remained unmatched. Germline V CDR1 and CDR2: SGHTA, FQGNSA. The CDR3 contains 16 residues. Source study methods: Using reference gene primer amplification, nucleated cell counts were estimated. TCRdb keeps only in-frame clones here, not all; method: immunoSEQ multiplex PCR. That table gives V, J and clone size, and the DNA gave D and trimming. The table records some 240,000 clones, about four fifths of them present only once. Specimen: peripheral blood. The rearrangement links TRBV7-2 to TRBJ2-7; 11 bases match TRBD1. This TCR was sampled from a woman of 80 years or more with acute or convalescent COVID-19. The CDR3 sequence is CASSLAIGQGANEQYF. The CDR3 coding sequence is TGTGCCAGCAGCTTAGCCATTGGACAGGGGGCCAACGAGCAGTACTTC.